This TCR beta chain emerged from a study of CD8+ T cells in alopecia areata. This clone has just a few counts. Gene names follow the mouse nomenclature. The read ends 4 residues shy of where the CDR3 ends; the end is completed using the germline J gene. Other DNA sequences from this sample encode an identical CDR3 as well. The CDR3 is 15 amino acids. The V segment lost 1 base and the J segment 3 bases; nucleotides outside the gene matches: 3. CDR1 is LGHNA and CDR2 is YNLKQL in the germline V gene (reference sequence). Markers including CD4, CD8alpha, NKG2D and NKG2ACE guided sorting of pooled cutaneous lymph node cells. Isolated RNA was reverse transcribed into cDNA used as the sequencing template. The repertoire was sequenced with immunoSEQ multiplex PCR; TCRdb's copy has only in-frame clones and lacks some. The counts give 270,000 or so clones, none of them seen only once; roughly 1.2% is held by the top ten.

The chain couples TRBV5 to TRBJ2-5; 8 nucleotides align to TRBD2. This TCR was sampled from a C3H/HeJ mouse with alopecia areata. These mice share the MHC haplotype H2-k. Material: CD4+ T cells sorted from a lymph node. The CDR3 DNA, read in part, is TGTGCCAGCAGCCAAGCAACTGGGGGTCAAGAC. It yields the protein CASSQATGGQD. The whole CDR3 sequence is CASSQATGGQDTQYF.